One and the same sample provided the 10 T cell receptor beta chains below, sequenced in a study of T cells in localized non-small cell lung cancer. Assay: immunoSEQ multiplex PCR; the TCRdb copy retains only in-frame clones and omits some. Found here are around 2,500 clones, 25% of them singletons; the top ten hold around 22%. The sample here was normal lung tissue next to the tumor, taken before any cancer treatment. All receptors come from a man between 40 and 70 years old with stage II squamous cell lung carcinoma.

This chain joins TRBV6-8 and TRBJ2-1; a possible D gene is TRBD2 (6 bases). Germline CDR1 and CDR2: MNHGY and SAAAGT. This CDR3 contains 18 residues. Trimming took off 5 bases at V and 4 bases at J, with 24 bases between the two ends. The CDR3 spells CASSRPRTGDLLYNEQFF. The CDR3 DNA reads as TGTGCCAGCAGTCGCCCTCGGACCGGGGACTTACTTTACAATGAGCAGTTCTTC.

On this clone itself: The germline gene is not matched at one end of the junction; a read error may be the cause. The gene calls are TRBV6-8 and TRBJ2-5, with TRBD2 matching 11 bases. The CDR3 sequence is 15 residues long. Germline-derived CDR1 and CDR2 are MNHGY and SAAAGT. This CDR3 is CAISAGSGGEETQYF. The CDR3 bases are TGTGCCATCAGTGCCGGTAGCGGGGGGGAAGAGACCCAGTACTTC.

This clone is a singleton in its sample. The chain has TRBV28 and TRBJ2-2, with a possible D match to TRBD2 (7 bases). Between the trimmed V and J ends, which lost 6 bases and 3 bases, there was a span of 14 bases. The CDR3 has 15 amino acids. Germline V CDR1 and CDR2: MDHEN, SYDVKM. The CDR3 region has the DNA TGTGCCAGCAGGGAGGGGGAGGGAGACACCGGGGAGCTGTTTTTT. Amino acid sequence: CASREGEGDTGELFF.

The chain has TRBV10-3 and TRBJ2-2; possible D gene TRBD1, 6 bases. V was cut by 0 bases and J by 5 bases, with 7 bases left in between. CDR3 length: 14 residues. From germline, CDR1 is ENHRY and CDR2 SYGVKD. The CDR3 protein is CAISESRGTGELFF. CDR3 sequence (DNA): TGTGCCATCAGTGAGTCGAGGGGGACCGGGGAGCTGTTTTTT.

This clone was seen a few times. The chain is built from TRBV10-3 and TRBJ2-1; 8 positions agree with TRBD2. The CDR3 is 14 residues long. Trimming removed 10 bases from V and 10 bases from J; junction bases left unmatched: 15. Looked up from germline, CDR1 is ENHRY and CDR2 is SYGVKD. The CDR3 region has the DNA TGTGCCACCACCCCCGGGAGGGCGTTAGGAGAGCAGTTCTTC. This translates into CATTPGRALGEQFF.

This chain joins TRBV6-8 and TRBJ2-7, with TRBD2 matching 9 bases. Germline V CDR1 and CDR2: MNHGY, SAAAGT. The V gene end was trimmed by 5 bases and the J gene end by 2 bases; junction bases not matched to a gene: 7. This CDR3 is built from 15 residues. The CDR3: CASSPTSGTTYEQYF. The CDR3 nucleotides are TGTGCCAGCAGTCCGACTAGCGGAACTACCTACGAGCAGTACTTC.

This clone was seen more than once but under ten times. In nucleotides, the CDR3 is TGTGCCAGCGGGGACAGACGCACAGATACGCAGTATTTT. It codes for CASGDRRTDTQYF. The V call is TRBV6-8, the J call TRBJ2-3; the match to TRBD1 covers 7 bases. Trimming took 8 bases from V and 1 from J; bases not matched to a gene: 3. The CDR3 length is 13 residues. The germline V gene has CDR1 MNHGY and CDR2 SAAAGT.

This clone was seen more than once but under ten times. The V and J genes are TRBV9 and TRBJ2-6; D uncertain. This CDR3 is 17 amino acids long. Germline V gene data show CDR1 as SGDLS and CDR2 as YYNGEE. V lost 2 bases and J 0 bases, leaving 12 bases between the germline ends. The DNA for the CDR3 is TGTGCCAGCAGCGTCCCTCTCTACCCCTCTGGGGCCAACGTCCTGACTTTC. Translation gives CASSVPLYPSGANVLTF.

The chain has TRBV19 and TRBJ2-1, with 9 bases lining up with TRBD2. Germline CDR1 LNHDA, CDR2 SQIVND (reference sequence). V was clipped by 10 bases and J by 6 bases; unmatched bases: 10. The CDR3 runs to 14 residues. CDR3 protein: CAISGGLASNEQFF. The CDR3 nucleotides are TGTGCCATCAGTGGGGGACTAGCCTCCAATGAGCAGTTCTTC.

This sequence joins TRBV9 and TRBJ2-2, with 9 bases aligning to TRBD1. Per the germline V gene, CDR1 is SGDLS and CDR2 is YYNGEE. V trimming: 6 bases; J trimming: 6 bases; junction bases outside the gene matches: 6. The CDR3 covers 14 residues. CDR3 loop: CASTGQGASGELFF. CDR3 in DNA: TGTGCCAGCACGGGACAGGGCGCATCCGGGGAGCTGTTTTTT.